The rows below give T cell receptor beta chains drawn from one sample of a study of spatial heterogeneity in lung cancer. One entry per CDR3 protein, called by TCRdb with MiXCR from the 5' RACE reads. The sample holds fewer than 20,000 distinct CDR3 sequences; 5.5% to 8.5% are singletons and the top ten take about 20%. The source material was lung tumor tissue, sampled at surgery. The source of these receptors is a female donor with early-stage non-small cell lung cancer. Both conserved end residues are part of each CDR3. The D gene is left open where the match is weak. Rows give clone size only sometimes, using once, few, many, or a class for an expanded clone.

size	V	J	D	CDR3	DNA
medium-sized	TRBV7-6	TRBJ2-5	.	CASSLGQETQYF	TGTGCCAGCAGCTTAGGGCAAGAGACCCAGTACTTC
few	TRBV25-1	TRBJ1-2	.	CASSEEYRVDGYTF	TGTGCCAGCAGTGAAGAATACAGGGTGGATGGCTACACCTTC
many	TRBV7-2	TRBJ2-7	.	CASSFGGFVSSYEQYF	TGTGCCAGCAGCTTTGGCGGATTCGTGAGCTCCTACGAGCAGTACTTC
many	TRBV3-1	TRBJ2-3	TRBD2	CASSQQRGPSDTQYF	TGTGCCAGCAGCCAACAGCGGGGGCCCTCGGATACGCAGTATTTT
.	TRBV7-2	TRBJ2-5	.	CASSLGRDYAGGETQYF	TGTGCCAGCAGCTTAGGGCGAGACTACGCTGGGGGAGAGACCCAGTACTTC
.	TRBV4-3	TRBJ2-7	.	CASSPNLGDHEQYF	TGCGCCAGCAGCCCCAACCTCGGCGACCACGAGCAGTACTTC
few	TRBV20-1	TRBJ2-2	TRBD2	CSALRLAFGELFF	TGCAGTGCTCTCCGACTAGCGTTCGGGGAGCTGTTTTTT
.	TRBV13	TRBJ1-1	.	CASSLGLGVAEAFF	TGTGCCAGCAGCTTAGGATTGGGGGTGGCTGAAGCTTTCTTT
.	TRBV7-3	TRBJ2-2	.	CASSPGRVRTGELFF	TGTGCCAGCAGCCCCGGAAGGGTTCGGACCGGGGAGCTGTTTTTT
.	TRBV6-6	TRBJ2-7	.	CASRLQGYEQYF	TGTGCCAGCAGACTACAGGGCTACGAGCAGTACTTC
few	TRBV5-1	TRBJ2-7	TRBD1	CASSLDRGYEQYF	TGCGCCAGCAGCTTGGACAGGGGTTACGAGCAGTACTTC
many	TRBV28	TRBJ2-5	TRBD1	CASSPLGRGQGAEETQYF	TGTGCCAGCAGCCCCCTCGGAAGGGGACAGGGGGCTGAAGAGACCCAGTACTTC
many	TRBV12-3/TRBV12-4	TRBJ1-5	.	CASSSQRDQPQHF	TGTGCCAGCAGTTCACAGAGGGATCAGCCCCAGCATTTT
many	TRBV12-3/TRBV12-4	TRBJ1-4	.	CASSFRQVEKLFF	TGTGCCAGCAGTTTCCGGCAGGTCGAAAAACTGTTTTTT
.	TRBV3-1	TRBJ2-4	TRBD1	CASSQLGQGGNIQYF	TGTGCCAGCAGCCAACTCGGACAGGGTGGGAACATTCAGTACTTC
medium-sized	TRBV27	TRBJ2-7	TRBD1	CASSSRGQGIFYEQYF	TGTGCCAGCAGTAGCCGGGGACAGGGGATATTCTACGAGCAGTACTTC
.	TRBV11-1	TRBJ2-3	TRBD1	CASRVDRVADTQYF	TGTGCCAGCAGAGTTGACAGGGTCGCAGATACGCAGTATTTT
many	TRBV2	TRBJ2-7	.	CASKTSSYEQYF	TGTGCCAGCAAGACTTCCTCCTACGAGCAGTACTTC
.	TRBV7-2	TRBJ1-6	.	CASRFGRTNSPLHF	TGTGCCAGCAGGTTTGGGAGAACCAATTCACCCCTCCACTTT
many	TRBV28	TRBJ1-2	TRBD1	CASSLAGTGGDGYTF	TGTGCCAGCAGTTTAGCCGGGACAGGGGGCGATGGCTACACCTTC
few	TRBV9	TRBJ1-6	.	CASSVNDNSPLHF	TGTGCCAGCAGCGTCAACGATAATTCACCCCTCCACTTT
.	TRBV5-4	TRBJ1-1	TRBD1	CASSWKGANTEAFF	TGTGCCAGCAGCTGGAAGGGGGCGAACACTGAAGCTTTCTTT
.	TRBV20-1	TRBJ1-1	.	CSARMRRGDNTEAFF	TGCAGTGCTAGGATGCGCCGGGGGGACAACACTGAAGCTTTCTTT
many	TRBV27	TRBJ1-2	.	CASSLGPAPNYGYTF	TGTGCCAGCAGTTTAGGGCCAGCACCTAACTATGGCTACACCTTC
many	TRBV7-9	TRBJ1-6	.	CASSSAGESPYSPLHF	TGTGCCAGCAGCTCGGCGGGGGAAAGCCCGTATTCACCCCTCCACTTT
few	TRBV5-1	TRBJ2-5	.	CASSWGETYLETQYF	TGCGCCAGCAGCTGGGGGGAGACATATCTAGAGACCCAGTACTTC
.	TRBV12-3/TRBV12-4	TRBJ1-5	TRBD1	CASSFTGTGGNQPQHF	TGTGCCAGCAGTTTCACCGGGACAGGGGGCAATCAGCCCCAGCATTTT
many	TRBV20-1	TRBJ2-7	.	CSATDGSSYEQYF	TGCAGTGCTACGGACGGGAGCTCCTACGAGCAGTACTTC
few	TRBV30	TRBJ2-2	.	CAWSRTGELFF	TGTGCCTGGAGCCGCACCGGGGAGCTGTTTTTT
few	TRBV10-3	TRBJ2-2	.	CAISESRGNTGELFF	TGTGCCATCAGTGAGTCGAGGGGTAACACCGGGGAGCTGTTTTTT
many	TRBV4-2	TRBJ2-1	TRBD2	CASSQDTSGGANEQFF	TGTGCCAGCAGCCAAGATACTAGCGGGGGGGCCAATGAGCAGTTCTTC
many	TRBV10-3	TRBJ1-2	TRBD1	CAISESSTGGEHGYTF	TGTGCCATCAGTGAGTCTTCGACAGGGGGCGAACATGGCTACACCTTC
once	TRBV5-4	TRBJ1-2	TRBD1	CASSRSDRLHGYTF	TGTGCCAGCAGCCGATCGGACAGGTTACATGGCTACACCTTC
many	TRBV20-1	TRBJ1-2	.	CSASCPQGSFSGYTF	TGCAGTGCTAGTTGCCCACAAGGTAGTTTCAGTGGCTACACCTTC
.	TRBV28	TRBJ2-7	TRBD1	CASSFLRGQGGKYEQYF	TGTGCCAGCAGTTTCCTCCGGGGACAGGGGGGAAAGTACGAGCAGTACTTC
.	TRBV10-3	TRBJ2-3	.	CANGGGGTDTQYF	TGTGCCAACGGAGGGGGGGGGACAGATACGCAGTATTTT
many	TRBV2	TRBJ1-5	TRBD1	CASSGPDRGSNQPQHF	TGTGCCAGCAGTGGCCCGGACAGGGGCAGCAATCAGCCCCAGCATTTT
few	TRBV6-2/TRBV6-3	TRBJ2-2	.	CASSYSGTPNTGELFF	TGTGCCAGCAGTTACTCCGGGACTCCTAACACCGGGGAGCTGTTTTTT
.	TRBV7-2	TRBJ1-5	TRBD1	CASRLTGVNQPQHF	TGTGCCAGCAGGCTGACAGGGGTAAATCAGCCCCAGCATTTT
few	TRBV7-2	TRBJ1-1	.	CASSLVGRMNTEAFF	TGTGCCAGCAGCTTAGTCGGCAGAATGAACACTGAAGCTTTCTTT
.	TRBV10-3	TRBJ1-4	TRBD1	CAISDDRATEKLFF	TGTGCCATCAGTGACGACAGGGCAACTGAAAAACTGTTTTTT
.	TRBV28	TRBJ2-7	.	CASSGGPFGEQYF	TGTGCCAGCAGTGGGGGCCCATTTGGCGAGCAGTACTTC
few	TRBV29-1	TRBJ1-1	TRBD1	CSARQGATEAFF	TGCAGCGCTCGACAGGGGGCCACTGAAGCTTTCTTT
.	TRBV6-5	TRBJ2-1	.	CASCPLGQSGEQFF	TGTGCCAGCTGCCCTCTAGGACAGTCGGGTGAGCAGTTCTTC
many	TRBV5-1	TRBJ2-5	TRBD2	CATRRGVEETQYF	TGCGCCACCCGGCGGGGGGTCGAGGAGACCCAGTACTTC
many	TRBV6-1	TRBJ1-2	.	CASSEARVGYTF	TGTGCCAGCAGTGAAGCGCGGGTCGGCTACACCTTC
many	TRBV5-1	TRBJ2-3	.	CASSLGYTQYF	TGCGCCAGCAGCTTGGGATATACGCAGTATTTT
few	TRBV6-1	TRBJ2-5	TRBD2	CASVKGGRETQYF	TGTGCCAGCGTTAAGGGCGGGAGGGAGACCCAGTACTTC
many	TRBV6-6	TRBJ2-2	.	CASRGSNTGELFF	TGTGCCAGCAGGGGCAGCAACACCGGGGAGCTGTTTTTT
many	TRBV9	TRBJ1-3	.	CASSVEVFADSGNTIYF	TGTGCCAGCAGCGTCGAGGTTTTCGCGGACTCTGGAAACACCATATATTTT
many	TRBV10-3	TRBJ2-3	TRBD2	CAIGFGTSGDPNTQYF	TGTGCCATCGGATTCGGGACTAGCGGTGACCCGAATACGCAGTATTTT
many	TRBV6-1	TRBJ1-1	.	CASSPGPENTEAFF	TGTGCCAGCAGCCCAGGCCCGGAGAACACTGAAGCTTTCTTT
few	TRBV6-2/TRBV6-3	TRBJ2-1	.	CASSRAGQSYNEQFF	TGTGCCAGCAGCCGCGCAGGGCAGTCCTACAATGAGCAGTTCTTC
many	TRBV12-3/TRBV12-4	TRBJ1-6	TRBD1	CASRQDRAYNSPLHF	TGTGCCAGCAGGCAGGACAGGGCTTATAATTCACCCCTCCACTTT